This T cell receptor (beta chain) was recovered during a study of blood T cell repertoires in COVID-19. Turning to the study itself: Whether acute or convalescent, the COVID-19 samples came from the United States, Italy and Spain.

Per the authors' pipeline: Nucleated cell counts were estimated from reference gene primer amplification. Here immunoSEQ multiplex PCR was the method, and the copy in TCRdb shows in-frame clones only, minus some. The DNA gave D and trimming, while V, J and clone size come from that table. This sample yields around 100,000 clones, of which more than 75% are seen a single time; 6.2% belongs to the top ten. The source is a human donor in a cohort sampled during active COVID-19. The sample was peripheral blood.

CDR3 protein: CASRRQGTSGNTIYF. Written as DNA, the CDR3 is TGTGCCAGCAGAAGACAGGGGACCTCTGGAAACACCATATATTTT. The chain recombines TRBV6-5 with TRBJ1-3; 8 bases align to TRBD1. The CDR3 is made up of 15 amino acids. Germline CDR1 reads MNHEY; CDR2 reads SVGAGI. The V and J ends lost 6 bases and 0 bases, in that order; junction bases with no gene match: 4.